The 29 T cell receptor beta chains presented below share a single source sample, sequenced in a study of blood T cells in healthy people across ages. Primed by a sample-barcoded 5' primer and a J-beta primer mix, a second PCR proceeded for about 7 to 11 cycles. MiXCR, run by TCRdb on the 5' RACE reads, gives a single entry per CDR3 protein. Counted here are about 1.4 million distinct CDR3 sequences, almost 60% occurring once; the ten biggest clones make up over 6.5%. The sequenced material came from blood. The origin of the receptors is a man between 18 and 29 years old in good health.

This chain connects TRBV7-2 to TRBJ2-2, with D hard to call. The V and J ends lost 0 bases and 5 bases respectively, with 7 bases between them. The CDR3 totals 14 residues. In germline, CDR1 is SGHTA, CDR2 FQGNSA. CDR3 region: CASSLALGTGELFF. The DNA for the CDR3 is TGTGCCAGCAGCTTAGCGCTAGGGACCGGGGAGCTGTTTTTT.

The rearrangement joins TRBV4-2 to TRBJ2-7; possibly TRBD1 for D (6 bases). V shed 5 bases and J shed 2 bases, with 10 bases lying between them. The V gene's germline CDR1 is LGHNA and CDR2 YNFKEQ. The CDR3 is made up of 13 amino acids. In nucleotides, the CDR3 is TGTGCCAGCAGCTATGACAGGACCTACGAGCAGTACTTC. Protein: CASSYDRTYEQYF.

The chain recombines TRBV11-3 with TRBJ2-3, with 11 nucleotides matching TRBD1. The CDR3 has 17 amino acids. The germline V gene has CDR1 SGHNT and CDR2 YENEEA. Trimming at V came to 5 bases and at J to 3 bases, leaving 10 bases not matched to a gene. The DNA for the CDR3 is TGTGCCAGCAGCCATCAATGGGGACAGGGGGAAACAGATACGCAGTATTTT. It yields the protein CASSHQWGQGETDTQYF.

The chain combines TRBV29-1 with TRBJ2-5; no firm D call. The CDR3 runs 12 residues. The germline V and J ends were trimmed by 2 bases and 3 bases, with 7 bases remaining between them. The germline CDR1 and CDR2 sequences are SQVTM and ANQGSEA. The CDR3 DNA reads TGCAGCGTTGAAACGGGCAAAGAGACCCAGTACTTC. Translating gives CSVETGKETQYF.

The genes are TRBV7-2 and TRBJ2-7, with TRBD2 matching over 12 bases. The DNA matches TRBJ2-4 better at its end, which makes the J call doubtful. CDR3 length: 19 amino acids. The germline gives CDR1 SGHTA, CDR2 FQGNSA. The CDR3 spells CASSASRLAGGRRFRIQYF. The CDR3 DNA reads TGTGCCAGCAGCGCGTCACGTCTAGCGGGGGGGCGTAGGTTCCGCATTCAGTACTTC.

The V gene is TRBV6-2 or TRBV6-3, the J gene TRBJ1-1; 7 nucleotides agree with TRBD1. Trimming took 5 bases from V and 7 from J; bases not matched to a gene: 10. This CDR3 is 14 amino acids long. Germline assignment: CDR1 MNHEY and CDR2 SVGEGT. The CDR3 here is CASSTRDRAREAFF. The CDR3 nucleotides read TGTGCCAGCAGTACTCGTGACAGGGCCCGTGAAGCTTTCTTT.

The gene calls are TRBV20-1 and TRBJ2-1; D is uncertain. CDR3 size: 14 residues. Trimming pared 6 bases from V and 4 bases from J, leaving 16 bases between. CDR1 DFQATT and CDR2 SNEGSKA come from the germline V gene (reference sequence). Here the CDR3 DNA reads TGCAGTGCCATAAAAAGACTGGAATACAATGAGCAGTTCTTC. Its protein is CSAIKRLEYNEQFF.

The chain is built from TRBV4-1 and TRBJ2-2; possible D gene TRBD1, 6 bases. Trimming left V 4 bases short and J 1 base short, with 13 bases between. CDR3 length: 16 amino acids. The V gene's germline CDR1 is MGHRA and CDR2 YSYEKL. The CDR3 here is CASSPISGQNTGELFF. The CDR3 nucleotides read TGCGCCAGCAGCCCAATCTCGGGACAGAACACCGGGGAGCTGTTTTTT.

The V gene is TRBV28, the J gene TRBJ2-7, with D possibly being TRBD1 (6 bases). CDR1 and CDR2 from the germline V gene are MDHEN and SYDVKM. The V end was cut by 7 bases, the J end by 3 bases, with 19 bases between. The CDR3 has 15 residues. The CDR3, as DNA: TGTGCCAGCAATAACAACAGGGAAGGGCGCTACGAGCAGTACTTC. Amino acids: CASNNNREGRYEQYF.

The CDR3 is CASSESKGLAETQYF. CDR3 sequence (DNA): TGCGCCAGCAGTGAGTCTAAGGGACTAGCAGAGACCCAGTACTTC. The chain has TRBV10-1 and TRBJ2-7, with 9 bases matching TRBD2. The J call may be incorrect, as the DNA end agrees better with TRBJ2-5. CDR3 length equals 15 residues. Germline V CDR1 and CDR2: WNHNN, SYGVQD (reference sequence).

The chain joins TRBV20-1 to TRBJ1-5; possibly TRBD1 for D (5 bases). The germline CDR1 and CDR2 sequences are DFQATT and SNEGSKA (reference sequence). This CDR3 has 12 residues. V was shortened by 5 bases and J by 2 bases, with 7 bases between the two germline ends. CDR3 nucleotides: TGCAGTGCTGACAGTGGCAATCAGCCCCAGCATTTT. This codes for CSADSGNQPQHF.

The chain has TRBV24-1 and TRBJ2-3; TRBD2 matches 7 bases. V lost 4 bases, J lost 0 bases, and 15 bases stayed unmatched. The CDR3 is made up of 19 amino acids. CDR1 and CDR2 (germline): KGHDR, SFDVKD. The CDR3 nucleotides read TGTGCCACCAGTGACCTGAGGGGAGGGGACGACTCTAGCACAGATACGCAGTATTTT. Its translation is CATSDLRGGDDSSTDTQYF.

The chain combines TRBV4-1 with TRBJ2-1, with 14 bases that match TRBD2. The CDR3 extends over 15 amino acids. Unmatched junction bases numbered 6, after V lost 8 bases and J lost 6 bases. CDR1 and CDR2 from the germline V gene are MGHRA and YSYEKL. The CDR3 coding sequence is TGCGCCAGCGGTCAGACTAGCGGGAGGGTCAATGAGCAGTTCTTC. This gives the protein CASGQTSGRVNEQFF.

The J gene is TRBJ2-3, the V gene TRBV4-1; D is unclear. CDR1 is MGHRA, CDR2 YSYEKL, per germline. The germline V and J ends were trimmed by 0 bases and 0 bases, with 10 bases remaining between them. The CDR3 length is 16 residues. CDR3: CASSQESFSSTDTQYF. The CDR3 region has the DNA TGCGCCAGCAGCCAAGAGTCGTTCTCTAGCACAGATACGCAGTATTTT.

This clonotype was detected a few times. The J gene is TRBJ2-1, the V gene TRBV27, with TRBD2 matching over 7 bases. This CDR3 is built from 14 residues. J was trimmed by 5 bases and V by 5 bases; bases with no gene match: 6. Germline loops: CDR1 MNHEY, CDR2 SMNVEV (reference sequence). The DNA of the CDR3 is TGTGCCAGCAGTCCCGGGACTACCGACAATGAGCAGTTCTTC. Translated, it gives CASSPGTTDNEQFF.

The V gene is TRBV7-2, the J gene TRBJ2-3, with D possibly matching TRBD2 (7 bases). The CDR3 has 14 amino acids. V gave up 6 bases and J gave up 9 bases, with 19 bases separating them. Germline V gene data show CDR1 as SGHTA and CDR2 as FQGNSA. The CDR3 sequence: CASREGGGADTQYF. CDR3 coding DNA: TGTGCCAGCAGAGAGGGAGGGGGGGCCGACACGCAGTATTTT.

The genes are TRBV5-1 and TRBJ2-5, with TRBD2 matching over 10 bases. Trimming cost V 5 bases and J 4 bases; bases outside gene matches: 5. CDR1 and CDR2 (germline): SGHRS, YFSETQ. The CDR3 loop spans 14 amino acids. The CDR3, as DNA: TGCGCCAGCAGAGCTAGCGGGAGTGGAGAGACCCAGTACTTC. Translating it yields CASRASGSGETQYF.

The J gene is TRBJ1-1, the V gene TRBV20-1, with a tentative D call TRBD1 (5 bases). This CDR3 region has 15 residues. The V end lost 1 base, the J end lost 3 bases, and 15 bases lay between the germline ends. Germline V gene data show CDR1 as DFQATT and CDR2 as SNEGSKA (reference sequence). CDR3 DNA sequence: TGCAGTGCTAGAGGATGGGCCGACAGTTACACTGAAGCTTTCTTT. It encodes CSARGWADSYTEAFF.

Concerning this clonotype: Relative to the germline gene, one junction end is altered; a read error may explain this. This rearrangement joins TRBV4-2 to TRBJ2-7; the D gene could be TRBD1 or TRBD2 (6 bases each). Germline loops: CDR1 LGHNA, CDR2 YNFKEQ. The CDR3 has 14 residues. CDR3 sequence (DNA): TGTGCCGGCAGCGACCGGGGGCTCACCTACGAGCAGTACTTC. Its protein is CAGSDRGLTYEQYF.

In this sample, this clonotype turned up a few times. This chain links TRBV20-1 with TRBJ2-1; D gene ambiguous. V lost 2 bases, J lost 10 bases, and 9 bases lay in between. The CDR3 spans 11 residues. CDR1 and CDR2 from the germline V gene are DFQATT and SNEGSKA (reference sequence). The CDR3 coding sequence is TGCAGTGCTAGATCCCGACAAGAGCAGTTCTTC. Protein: CSARSRQEQFF.

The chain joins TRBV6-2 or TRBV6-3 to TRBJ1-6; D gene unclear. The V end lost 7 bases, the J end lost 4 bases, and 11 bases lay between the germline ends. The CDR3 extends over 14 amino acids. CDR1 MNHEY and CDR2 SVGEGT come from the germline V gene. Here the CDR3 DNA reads TGTGCCAGCACAAACCCGGGTTATAATTCACCCCTCCACTTT. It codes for CASTNPGYNSPLHF.

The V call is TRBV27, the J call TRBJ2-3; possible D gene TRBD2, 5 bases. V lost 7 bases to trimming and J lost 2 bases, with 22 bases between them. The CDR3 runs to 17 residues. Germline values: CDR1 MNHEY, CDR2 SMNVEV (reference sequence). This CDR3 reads CASKYVAPPFYTDTQYF. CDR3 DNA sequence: TGTGCCAGCAAGTATGTAGCGCCACCCTTTTACACAGATACGCAGTATTTT.

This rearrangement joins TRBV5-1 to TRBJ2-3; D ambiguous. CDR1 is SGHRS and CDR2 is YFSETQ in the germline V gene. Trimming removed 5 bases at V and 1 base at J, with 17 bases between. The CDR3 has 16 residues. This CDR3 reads CASSQGFYRGTDTQYF. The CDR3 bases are TGCGCCAGCAGTCAAGGCTTTTACCGGGGCACAGATACGCAGTATTTT.

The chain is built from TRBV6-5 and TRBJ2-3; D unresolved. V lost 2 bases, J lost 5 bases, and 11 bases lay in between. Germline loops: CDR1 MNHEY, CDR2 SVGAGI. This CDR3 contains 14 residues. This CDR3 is CASSYVRRGDTQYF. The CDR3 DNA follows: TGTGCCAGCAGTTACGTCCGTCGCGGAGATACGCAGTATTTT.

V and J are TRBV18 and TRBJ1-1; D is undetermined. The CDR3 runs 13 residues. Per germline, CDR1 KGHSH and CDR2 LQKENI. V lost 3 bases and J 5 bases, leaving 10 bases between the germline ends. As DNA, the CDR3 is TGTGCCAGCTCACCGAGGGCGGGGACTGAAGCTTTCTTT. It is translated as CASSPRAGTEAFF.

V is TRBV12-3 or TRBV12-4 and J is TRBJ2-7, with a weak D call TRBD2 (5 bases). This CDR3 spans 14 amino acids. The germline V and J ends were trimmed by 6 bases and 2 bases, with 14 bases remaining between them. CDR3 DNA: TGTGCCAGCAGCTCGCTGGGAGAGACCTACGAGCAGTACTTC. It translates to CASSSLGETYEQYF.

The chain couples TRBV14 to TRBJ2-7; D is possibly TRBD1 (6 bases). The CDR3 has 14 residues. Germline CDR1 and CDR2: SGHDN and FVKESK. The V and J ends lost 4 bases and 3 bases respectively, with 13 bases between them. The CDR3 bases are TGTGCCAGCAGCCCGCAGGGGTGGCTCTACGAGCAGTACTTC. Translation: CASSPQGWLYEQYF.

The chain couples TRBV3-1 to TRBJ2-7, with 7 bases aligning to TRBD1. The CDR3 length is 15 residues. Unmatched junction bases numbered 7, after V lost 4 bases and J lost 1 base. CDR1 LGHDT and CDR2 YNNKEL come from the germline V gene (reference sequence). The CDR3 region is CASSLDRDLSYEQYF. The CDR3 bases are TGTGCCAGCAGCCTTGACAGGGACCTATCCTACGAGCAGTACTTC.

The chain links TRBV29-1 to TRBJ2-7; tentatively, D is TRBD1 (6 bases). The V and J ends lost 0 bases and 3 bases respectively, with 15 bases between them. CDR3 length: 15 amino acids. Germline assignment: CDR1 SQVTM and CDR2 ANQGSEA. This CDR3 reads CSVEDTRDMHYEQYF. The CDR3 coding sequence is TGCAGCGTTGAAGACACCCGGGACATGCACTACGAGCAGTACTTC.